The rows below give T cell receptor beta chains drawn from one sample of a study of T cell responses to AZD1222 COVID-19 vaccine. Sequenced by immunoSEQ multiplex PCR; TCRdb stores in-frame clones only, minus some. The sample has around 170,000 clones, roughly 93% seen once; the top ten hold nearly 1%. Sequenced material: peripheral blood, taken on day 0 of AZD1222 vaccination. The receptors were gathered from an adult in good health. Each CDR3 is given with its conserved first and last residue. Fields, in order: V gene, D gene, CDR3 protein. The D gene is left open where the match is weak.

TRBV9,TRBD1,CASSVSSGQGYGYTF
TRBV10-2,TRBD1,CASRGADRGLSGYTF
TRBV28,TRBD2,CASPPSVAGDADRYEQYF
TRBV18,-,CASSPDRISPLHF
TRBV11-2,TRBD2,CASSLPGLAGGTYNEQFF
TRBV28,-,CASSARFSGANVLTF
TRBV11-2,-,CASSYGADTEAFF
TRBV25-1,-,CASSVTINTEAFF
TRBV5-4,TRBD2,CASSLGTSGGRITGELFF
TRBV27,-,CASTVTGSGSPLHF
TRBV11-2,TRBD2,CASSEPWGSGSPHEQYF
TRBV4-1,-,CASSQDLDRNTEAFF
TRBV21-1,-,CASSKAPLGGKATNEKLFF
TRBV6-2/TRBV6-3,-,CASSYTVPVYGYTF
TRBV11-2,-,CASSATLQVFHTEAFF
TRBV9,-,CASSVGVVRTDTQYF
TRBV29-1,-,CSAYSQDYNEQFF
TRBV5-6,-,CASSLLGETGANVLTF
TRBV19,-,CASSLRHLENYGYTF
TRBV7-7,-,CASSQQTQETQYF
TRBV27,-,CASMSIGGNEKLFF
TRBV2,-,CASSEGRGYGYTF
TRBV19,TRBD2,CATTLGGYNEQFF
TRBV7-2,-,CASSLGGGAGYGYTF
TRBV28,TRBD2,CATLKQGLVRTQYF
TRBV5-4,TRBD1,CASSGQGAGETQYF
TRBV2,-,CASSEGPRWGSTDTQYF
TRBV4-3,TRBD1,CASSQDLTGQGRAFF
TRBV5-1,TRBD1,CASSLGTGGIYSPLHF
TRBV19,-,CASSLLPGQGNEKLFF
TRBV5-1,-,CASSTGSRGGYTF
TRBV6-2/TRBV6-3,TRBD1,CASSYGQGFYEQYF
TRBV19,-,CASSKGMNTEAFF
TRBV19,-,CASIPGTFNSGNQPQHF
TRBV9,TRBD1,CASSAAGTGGYEQYF
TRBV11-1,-,CASSNVVDSPLHF
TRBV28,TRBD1,CASSTQGSSRNTIYF
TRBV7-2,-,CASSFNRVKGTEAFF
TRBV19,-,CASSATGYEQYF
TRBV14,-,CASSQVTGAWGYTF
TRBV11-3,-,CASSPGDWNEQFF
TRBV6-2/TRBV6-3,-,CASSYAKGGAVGELFF
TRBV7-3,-,CASSLTPGAGQAFF
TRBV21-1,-,CASSRGTRPPQRRNNEQFF
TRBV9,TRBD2,CASSLRTSGNRGDTQYF
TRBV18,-,CASSPGRVDSPLHF
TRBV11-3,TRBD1,CASSLGAGTEDEQYF
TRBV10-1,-,CASSPGRNLYGYTF